This entry lists 4 T cell receptor beta chains sequenced from one sample in a study of response to subunit inactivated influenza vaccine. TCRdb redid the calling of the RT-PCR reads with MiXCR, one entry per CDR3 protein. The sample has 500,000 to 600,000 distinct CDR3 sequences, around 11% seen once. Sequencing was performed on PBMCs from blood, taken on the day of vaccination. The receptors originated from a man aged 45-65 years who received an inactivated influenza vaccine.

This clonotype was seen only once. V usage is TRBV3-1 and J usage is TRBJ2-5, with D hard to call. V dropped 4 bases and J dropped 3 bases, with 12 bases sitting between them. The CDR3 spans 14 residues. Germline V gene sequence: CDR1 LGHDT, CDR2 YNNKEL (reference sequence). CDR3 sequence reads: CASSRRVLKETQYF. Here the CDR3 DNA reads TGTGCCAGCAGCCGACGGGTCTTAAAAGAGACCCAGTACTTC.

The chain has TRBV20-1 and TRBJ2-7; a possible D gene is TRBD2 (5 bases). V was pared by 5 bases and J by 2 bases, with 7 bases between. This CDR3 contains 11 residues. Per germline, CDR1 DFQATT and CDR2 SNEGSKA (reference sequence). The CDR3 nucleotides read TGCAGTGCTGCCGGGACCTACGAGCAGTACTTC. Encoded protein: CSAAGTYEQYF.

This sequence joins TRBV5-1 and TRBJ2-7, with a tentative D call TRBD1 (5 bases). The CDR3 has 14 residues. Germline CDR1 reads SGHRS; CDR2 reads YFSETQ. Deletions cut 0 bases from V and 7 bases from J, with 14 bases between. The CDR3 loop is CASSLVTGPGEQYF. CDR3 in DNA: TGCGCCAGCAGCTTGGTAACAGGTCCTGGGGAGCAGTACTTC.

This clonotype was observed a few times. The chain carries TRBV4-3 and TRBJ2-5; the match to TRBD2 covers 8 bases. The CDR3 sequence is 16 residues long. Germline CDR1 reads LGHNA; CDR2 reads YSLEER. After removal of 4 bases from V and 2 bases from J, the junction contained 9 bases not matched to a gene. CDR3 bases: TGCGCCAGCAGCCCTTCCTTAGCGGGAAAACAAGAGACCCAGTACTTC. Amino acid sequence: CASSPSLAGKQETQYF.